A selection of T cell receptor beta chains follows, all from one sample in a study of cytomegalovirus exposure and HLA in healthy donors. Profiling relied on immunoSEQ multiplex PCR, and the TCRdb table lists in-frame clones only, not all of them. The table includes about 250,000 clones, approximately 91% detected once. Sequencing was performed on PBMCs. The receptor set was obtained from a girl aged 2 to 9 in good health and CMV-seronegative. CDR3s include the opening cysteine and the closing phenylalanine or tryptophan. The order of the fields is J gene, D gene, V gene, clone size, CDR3 DNA, CDR3 protein. A D gene is named only where the DNA matches it firmly. Size tells how often a clone was seen (once, few, many) or the class of an expanded clone, and some rows leave it out.

J gene: TRBJ2-7
D gene: .
V gene: TRBV9
clone size: .
CDR3 DNA: TGTGCCAGCAGCGTAGCGGGGGAGTCCTACGAGCAGTACTTC
CDR3 protein: CASSVAGESYEQYF

J gene: TRBJ2-7
D gene: TRBD2
V gene: TRBV7-8
clone size: .
CDR3 DNA: TGTGCCAGCAGCTATCCGGGACTAGACTACGAGCAGTACTTC
CDR3 protein: CASSYPGLDYEQYF

J gene: TRBJ2-2
D gene: TRBD1
V gene: TRBV19
clone size: .
CDR3 DNA: TGTGCCAGTATTAGGACAGGGAACACCGGGGAGCTGTTTTTT
CDR3 protein: CASIRTGNTGELFF

J gene: TRBJ2-7
D gene: .
V gene: TRBV20-1
clone size: .
CDR3 DNA: TGCAGTGCGGGGCCAGCCTACGAGCAGTACTTC
CDR3 protein: CSAGPAYEQYF

J gene: TRBJ1-2
D gene: TRBD1
V gene: TRBV4-2
clone size: .
CDR3 DNA: TGTGCCAGCAGCCCGGGGACAGGGGACTATGGCTACACCTTC
CDR3 protein: CASSPGTGDYGYTF

J gene: TRBJ1-5
D gene: TRBD1
V gene: TRBV2
clone size: .
CDR3 DNA: TGTGCCAGCAGGGTTACAGGGGGCGGCAATCAGCCCCAGCATTTT
CDR3 protein: CASRVTGGGNQPQHF

J gene: TRBJ2-4
D gene: TRBD1
V gene: TRBV5-8
clone size: .
CDR3 DNA: TGTGCCAGCAGCCTCCGGGACAGGGCGAACATTCAGTACTTC
CDR3 protein: CASSLRDRANIQYF

J gene: TRBJ2-7
D gene: .
V gene: TRBV7-9
clone size: .
CDR3 DNA: TGTGCCAGCAGCTTTCCGGGACACTCCGGCGGCGAGCAGTACTTC
CDR3 protein: CASSFPGHSGGEQYF

J gene: TRBJ1-1
D gene: TRBD1
V gene: TRBV27
clone size: once
CDR3 DNA: TGTGCCAGCAGCCGACCGGGACAGGGGTTGACTGAAGCTTTCTTT
CDR3 protein: CASSRPGQGLTEAFF

J gene: TRBJ2-7
D gene: .
V gene: TRBV28
clone size: .
CDR3 DNA: TGTGCCAGCAGTTTGCGGACTACACGGCTCGAGCAGTACTTC
CDR3 protein: CASSLRTTRLEQYF

J gene: TRBJ2-3
D gene: .
V gene: TRBV6-1
clone size: .
CDR3 DNA: TGTGCCAGCAGACCTTCGGGGGAAGATACGCAGTATTTT
CDR3 protein: CASRPSGEDTQYF

J gene: TRBJ2-3
D gene: TRBD2
V gene: TRBV4-1
clone size: .
CDR3 DNA: TGCGCCAGCAGCCAAGACCCTAGCGGAAGCACAGATACGCAGTATTTT
CDR3 protein: CASSQDPSGSTDTQYF

J gene: TRBJ1-2
D gene: .
V gene: TRBV2
clone size: .
CDR3 DNA: TGTGCCAGCAGGGACAGTCTATTACCCTATGGCTACACCTTC
CDR3 protein: CASRDSLLPYGYTF

J gene: TRBJ2-3
D gene: TRBD1
V gene: TRBV2
clone size: .
CDR3 DNA: TGTGCCAGCAGTACTTATCGCGGGACAGGGGGCTCCCTTTGGACAGATACGCAGTATTTT
CDR3 protein: CASSTYRGTGGSLWTDTQYF

J gene: TRBJ2-7
D gene: TRBD1
V gene: TRBV7-8
clone size: .
CDR3 DNA: TGTGCCAGCAGCTTAGCCACACAGGGGGGTGCCTGGTACGAGCAGTACTTC
CDR3 protein: CASSLATQGGAWYEQYF

J gene: TRBJ1-1
D gene: .
V gene: TRBV5-4
clone size: .
CDR3 DNA: TGTGCCAGCAGCTCCTCTTTTACTGAAGCTTTCTTT
CDR3 protein: CASSSSFTEAFF

J gene: TRBJ1-2
D gene: TRBD1
V gene: TRBV30
clone size: .
CDR3 DNA: TGTGCCTGGAGTCCCCCATGGGGACAGCTAAACTATGGCTACACCTTC
CDR3 protein: CAWSPPWGQLNYGYTF